This TCR beta chain derives from a study of OX40 agonist ivuxolimab in advanced cancers. Turning to the overall study: Ivuxolimab, which targeted the costimulatory receptor OX40 (CD134), was an agonistic, fully human IgG2 monoclonal antibody. In the dose-escalation cohort, around four fifths of patients were male, and the mean age was approximately 64 years, with a range of about 23 to 85. Prior anti-PD-1, anti-PD-L1 or anti-CTLA-4 therapy was permitted, and checkpoint inhibitors had been received by about 44% of dose-escalation patients. The paper reports the monotherapy dose-escalation portion (N ≈ 50 patients) of the phase I ivuxolimab trial. Of the roughly 52 dose-escalation patients, hepatocellular carcinoma was present in around 20, melanoma in roughly 15, renal cell carcinoma in 9 and head and neck cancer in 9. Peripheral TCRbeta sequencing aimed to test whether ivuxolimab altered TCR sequence diversity and caused clonal T-cell expansion. Intravenous ivuxolimab was administered to patients every 2 weeks at six dose levels: 0.01, 0.1, 0.3, 1.5, 3 and 10 mg/kg. Partial responses occurred in three dose-escalation patients: two with cutaneous melanoma and one with hepatocellular carcinoma. Overall study results and their limits: On average, CD8+ T cells showed more expanded clones than CD4+ T cells after ivuxolimab. In partial responders in the 0.1-3.0 mg/kg groups, normalized peripheral clonal expansion was found to be among the lowest, especially among CD8+ T cells. At doses of 0.1 to 3.0 mg/kg, clonal expansion of both CD4+ and CD8+ T cells in blood was seen between baseline and week 6. Antigen specificity was not determined for the clonally expanded peripheral T cells. Low levels of normalized T-cell clonal expansion were also shown by some nonresponding patients.

Genomic DNA was isolated from the sorted cells so that the TCRbeta CDR3 region could be sequenced. The immunoSEQ Assay was used for sequencing of TCRbeta CDR3 regions. TCRdb mirrors the immuneACCESS table, restricted to in-frame sequences. Some clones are absent from its copies; in checked studies, under half trace to an unresolved V gene, and the reason for the others is unknown. The sample table lists 80,000 to 95,000 clones, less than 95% of them with a count of one. About 9% of the sample lies in the top ten. Worth noting for this clone: The specificity of this receptor is unknown. Base qualities are not at hand, and no much larger clone is one base apart.

Patients with autoimmune disease history or receiving systemic immunosuppression were excluded from the trial. In every dose cohort, peripheral blood was drawn for TCR sequencing at baseline, cycle 4 day 1, and cycle 7 day 1. Samples came from an open-label, multicenter, first-in-human phase I dose-escalation trial of ivuxolimab. Adults with locally advanced or metastatic melanoma, renal cell, hepatocellular, or head and neck squamous cell carcinoma were enrolled in the trial. Before TCR sequencing, CD4+ T cells and CD8+ T cells from peripheral blood were sorted into separate populations. The germline ends are 13 bases apart after V is trimmed by 1 base and J by 3 bases. Reading the germline V gene gives CDR1 MNHNS and CDR2 SASEGT. Its CDR3 holds 16 amino acids, cysteine through phenylalanine. Of the read, only the CDR3 DNA is kept; its 48 bases are in frame from base 1.

The origin of this receptor is an adult with an advanced solid tumor such as melanoma, head and neck, liver or kidney cancer. The V and J segments used are TRBV6-1 and TRBJ2-1; the D segment might be TRBD1 or TRBD2, since each matches 5 bases. Sequencing used CD4+ or CD8+ T cells sorted from blood, obtained in a trial of the OX40 agonist ivuxolimab. The DNA reads as follows: TGTGCCAGCAGTGAAGGTGGGGAGAGGGGCTACAATGAGCAGTTCTTC. Translated, this gives CASSEGGERGYNEQFF.